This T cell receptor beta chain comes out of a study of memory CD4+ T cells and cytomegalovirus serostatus (dated by TCRdb to the late 2010s). Study-wide context: The cohort comprised about 35 healthy Belgian adults, 9 CMV seropositive and roughly 24 CMV seronegative. CD4+ memory TCRbeta repertoires of a Belgian cohort with known cytomegalovirus serostatus were sequenced in order to replicate a published TCR-based CMV serostatus classifier.

Single viable CD3+CD4+CD8-CD45RO+ cells were sorted as memory CD4+ T cells on a FACSAria II. To determine CMV serostatus, a Roche Elecsys assay was used that detects serum IgG against CMV pp150, pp28, p38 and p52. After the samples were thawed, total CD4+ T cells were enriched through positive selection using CD4 magnetic microbeads. The samples came from a different study that was designed specifically to examine the CD4+ T cell memory repertoire. Peripheral blood mononuclear cells were isolated and cryopreserved according to standard operating procedures, and serum was stored at -80 degrees C. CD3-PerCP (BW264/56), CD4-APC (RPA-T4), CD45RO-PE (UCHT1) and CD8-Pacific Orange (3B5) antibodies were used for staining, and non-viable cells were excluded with Sytox blue. This clone has only a few counts. Its antigen remains unidentified. No base quality information exists; no much larger clone differs at one position.

CDR1 MNHEY and CDR2 SVGAGI are derived from the germline V gene. V is cut by 0 bases and J by 4 bases, and the space between the germline ends is 15 bases. The CDR3 holds 16 amino acids from the cysteine to the phenylalanine. Only CDR3 DNA is held: 48 bases, read in frame from base 1. Overall study outcomes, separate from this receptor: Only CD4+CD45RO+ memory cells were sequenced, in contrast to the original study, in which naive and memory CD4+ and CD8+ populations were covered. Among the 160 or so previously reported CMV-associated TCRbeta sequences, some 69 showed up in the CD4+ memory repertoires, with each one found in between one and five individuals. For CMV serostatus prediction, a median bootstrapped AUC of approximately 0.95 was reached with the original framework, and a median bootstrapped AUC of about 0.89 was reached with a US-trained random forest. On the Belgian cohort, the classifier built on the original framework reached a median bootstrapped AUC of roughly 0.96, with a 95% CI of 0.76-1.00. Results were interpreted as suggesting that the CMV-associated TCR signature is largely present in the CD4+ memory repertoire.

The Quick-DNA Microprep Kit was used to extract genomic DNA from the sorted cells. TCRbeta DNA was amplified with the immunoSEQ hsTCRbeta kit following the manufacturer's protocol. An Illumina MiSeq instrument was used to sequence the TCRbeta libraries. The paper's processing steps were these. After out-of-frame sequences were removed, 2.4 million or so distinct TCRbeta sequences remained, averaging around 67,000 per individual. Each individual was scored using the number of roughly 150 previously reported CMV-associated TCRbeta sequences that the individual carried and the total number of productive distinct TCRbeta sequences. A beta-binomial model was reimplemented in Python, and scikit-learn random forests with default parameters were trained on data from the US cohort. Classifier performance on the Belgian cohort was summarized as median AUC with percentile confidence intervals over 10,000 bootstrap iterations. This immuneACCESS table, as held by TCRdb, lists in-frame sequences with V and J called but not all clones. Of the missing ones, under half trace to an unresolved V gene in checked studies; the others have no known cause. For V, J and clone size, that table is used; D and trimming come from the DNA. The sample table lists 25,000 to 30,000 clones, roughly 80% of them with a count of one. The top ten clones comprise 1% of the sample.

Recombination linked TRBV6-5 to TRBJ1-2, with TRBD1 as a weak D call on 5 bases. This sequence was found in an adult in good health and CMV-seronegative. Sequences were obtained from memory CD4+ T cells from blood. Here the CDR3 is given as CASSYSGRAKGYGYTF. The DNA is TGTGCCAGCAGTTACTCGGGCAGGGCGAAGGGCTATGGCTACACCTTC.